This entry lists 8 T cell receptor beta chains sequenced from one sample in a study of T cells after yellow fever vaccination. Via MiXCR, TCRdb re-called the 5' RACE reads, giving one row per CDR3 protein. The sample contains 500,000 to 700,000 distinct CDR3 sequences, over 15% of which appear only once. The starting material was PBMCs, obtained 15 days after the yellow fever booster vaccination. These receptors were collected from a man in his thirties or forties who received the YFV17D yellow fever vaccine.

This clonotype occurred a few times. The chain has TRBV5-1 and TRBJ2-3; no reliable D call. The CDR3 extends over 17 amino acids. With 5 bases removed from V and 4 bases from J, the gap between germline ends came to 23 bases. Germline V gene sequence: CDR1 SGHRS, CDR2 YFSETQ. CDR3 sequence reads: CASSGSWVDRMADTQYF. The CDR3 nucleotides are TGCGCCAGCAGTGGTTCTTGGGTGGATCGAATGGCAGATACGCAGTATTTT.

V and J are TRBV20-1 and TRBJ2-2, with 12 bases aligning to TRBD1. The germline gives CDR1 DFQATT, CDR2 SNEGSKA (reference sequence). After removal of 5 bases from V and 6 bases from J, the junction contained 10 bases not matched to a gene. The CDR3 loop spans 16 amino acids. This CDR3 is CSARVPGQGAPGELFF. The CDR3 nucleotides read TGCAGTGCTCGAGTACCGGGACAGGGGGCGCCCGGGGAGCTGTTTTTT.

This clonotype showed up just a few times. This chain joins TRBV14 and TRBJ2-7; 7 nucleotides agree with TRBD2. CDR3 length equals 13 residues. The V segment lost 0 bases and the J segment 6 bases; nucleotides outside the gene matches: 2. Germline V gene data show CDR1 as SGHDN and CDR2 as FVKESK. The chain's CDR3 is CASSQDWGGEQYF. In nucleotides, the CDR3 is TGTGCCAGCAGCCAAGATTGGGGGGGCGAGCAGTACTTC.

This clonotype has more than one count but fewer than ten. In DNA form, the CDR3 reads TGTGCCAGCAGCTACGGACTTTCCGAGGAGACCCAGTACTTC. This sequence encodes CASSYGLSEETQYF. The chain combines TRBV7-2 with TRBJ2-5; D may be TRBD2 (5 bases). CDR3 length: 14 amino acids. Germline CDR1 is SGHTA and CDR2 is FQGNSA. The V end was cut by 4 bases, the J end by 5 bases, with 14 bases between. The full variable domain, its missing parts supplied by reference TRBV7-2 and TRBJ2-5, is GAGVSQSPSNKVTEKGKDVELRCDPISGHTALYWYRQSLGQGLEFLIYFQGNSAPDKSGLPSDRFSAERTGGSVSTLTIQRTQQEDSAVYLCASSYGLSEETQYFGPGTRLLVL.

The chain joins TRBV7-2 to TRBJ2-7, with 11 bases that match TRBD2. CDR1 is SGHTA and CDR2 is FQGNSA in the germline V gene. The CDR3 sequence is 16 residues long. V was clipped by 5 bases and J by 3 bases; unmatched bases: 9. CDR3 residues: CASSGGTSGLRYEQYF. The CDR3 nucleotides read TGTGCCAGCAGCGGGGGGACTAGCGGTCTGCGCTACGAGCAGTACTTC.

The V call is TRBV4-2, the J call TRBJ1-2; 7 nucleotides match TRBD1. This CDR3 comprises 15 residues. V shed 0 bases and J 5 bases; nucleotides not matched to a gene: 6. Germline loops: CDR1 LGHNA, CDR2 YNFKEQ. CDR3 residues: CASSQDKGARYGYTF. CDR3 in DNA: TGTGCCAGCAGCCAAGATAAGGGGGCGAGATATGGCTACACCTTC.

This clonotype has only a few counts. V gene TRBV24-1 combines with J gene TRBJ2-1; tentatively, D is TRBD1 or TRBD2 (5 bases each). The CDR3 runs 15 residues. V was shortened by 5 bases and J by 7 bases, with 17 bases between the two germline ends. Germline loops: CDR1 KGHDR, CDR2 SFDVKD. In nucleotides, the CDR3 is TGTGCCACCAGTGCACCCGCCGGGGCACAGAATGAGCAGTTCTTC. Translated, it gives CATSAPAGAQNEQFF.

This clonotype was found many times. The CDR3 nucleotides are TGTGCCAGCAGCGTCCTAGATCCGGGCTACAATGAGCAGTTCTTC. Translated: CASSVLDPGYNEQFF. The chain is built from TRBV3-1 and TRBJ2-1, with D unclear. CDR1 and CDR2 from the germline V gene are LGHDT and YNNKEL (reference sequence). The CDR3 spans 15 residues. Trimming shortened V by 5 bases and J by 3 bases, and 14 bases separated the two germline ends.